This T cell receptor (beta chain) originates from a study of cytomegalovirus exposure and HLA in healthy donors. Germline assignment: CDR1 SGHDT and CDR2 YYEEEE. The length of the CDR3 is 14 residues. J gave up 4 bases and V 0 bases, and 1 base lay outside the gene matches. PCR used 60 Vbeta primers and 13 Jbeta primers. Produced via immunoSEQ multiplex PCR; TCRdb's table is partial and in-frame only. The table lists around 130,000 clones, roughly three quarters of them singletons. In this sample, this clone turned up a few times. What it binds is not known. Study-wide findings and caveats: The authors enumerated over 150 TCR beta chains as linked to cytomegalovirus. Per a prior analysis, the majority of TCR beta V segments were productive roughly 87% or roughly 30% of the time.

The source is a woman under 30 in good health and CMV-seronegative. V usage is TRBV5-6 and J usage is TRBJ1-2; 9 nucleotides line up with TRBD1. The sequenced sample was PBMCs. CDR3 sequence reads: CASSLVGQGYGYTF. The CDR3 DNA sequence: TGTGCCAGCAGCTTGGTGGGACAGGGCTATGGCTACACCTTC.